Below, 10 T cell receptor beta chains from the same sample are listed, as sequenced in a study of T-cell reconstitution after alpha-beta-depleted transplantation in children. Unique molecular identifiers were incorporated when the TCRbeta library was constructed. TCRdb fed the PCR reads into MiXCR, producing one record per CDR3 protein. The sample carries 300,000 to 400,000 distinct CDR3 sequences, around 25% recorded once. Sequences were derived from PBMCs, mostly from graft donor cells, sampled 180 days after TCRalphabeta/CD19-depleted stem cell transplant. Source of these receptors: a male patient between 5 and 17 years old who had a stem cell transplant for acute lymphoblastic leukemia, so the T cells may come from the graft donor.

The rearrangement joins TRBV12-3 or TRBV12-4 to TRBJ1-2, with D hard to call. This CDR3 is built from 9 residues. Trimming cost V 4 bases and J 6 bases, with 0 bases left between them. CDR3: CASSYGYTF. CDR3 coding DNA: TGTGCCAGCAGTTATGGCTACACCTTC.

The gene calls are TRBV7-3 and TRBJ2-1; 8 bases are a match to TRBD2. The germline V gene encodes CDR1 SGHTA and CDR2 FQGTGA. The CDR3 is made up of 14 amino acids. V lost 5 bases to trimming and J lost 4 bases; unmatched junction nucleotides: 4. CDR3 sequence: CASSITSGYNEQFF. CDR3 sequence (DNA): TGTGCCAGCAGCATTACTAGCGGATACAATGAGCAGTTCTTC.

This sequence joins TRBV3-1 and TRBJ1-5; D call uncertain. The length of the CDR3 is 15 residues. V dropped 3 bases and J dropped 0 bases, with 9 bases sitting between them. Germline assignment: CDR1 LGHDT and CDR2 YNNKEL (reference sequence). In DNA, the CDR3 is TGTGCCAGCAGCCACGGGGATTATAGCAATCAGCCCCAGCATTTT. This gives the protein CASSHGDYSNQPQHF.

The J gene is TRBJ1-6, the V gene TRBV7-6; D unclear. Trimming left V 1 base short and J 6 bases short, with 13 bases between. Germline V gene sequence: CDR1 SGHVS, CDR2 FNYEAQ. The length of the CDR3 is 16 residues. The CDR3 sequence is CASSLEEGGFNSPLHF. Written as DNA, the CDR3 is TGTGCCAGCAGCTTAGAAGAGGGAGGTTTTAATTCACCCCTCCACTTT.

The chain is built from TRBV20-1 and TRBJ2-1, with D possibly being TRBD1 (7 bases). Between the trimmed V and J ends, which lost 2 bases and 0 bases, there was a span of 14 bases. CDR1 is DFQATT and CDR2 is SNEGSKA in the germline V gene (reference sequence). The CDR3 is 16 residues long. CDR3 nucleotides: TGCAGTGCTAGACGGAGGGACAGCTACTCCTACAATGAGCAGTTCTTC. Its translation is CSARRRDSYSYNEQFF.

The chain uses TRBV2 and TRBJ2-5, with TRBD2 identical over 7 bases. The CDR3 covers 15 residues. The V gene end was trimmed by 7 bases and the J gene end by 1 base; junction bases not matched to a gene: 9. Per the germline V gene, CDR1 is SNHLY and CDR2 is FYNNEI. The CDR3 nucleotides are TGTGCCAGCAAAGGGGAGGGACTGCCCCAAGAGACCCAGTACTTC. This gives the protein CASKGEGLPQETQYF.

This clonotype has only a few counts. The chain combines TRBV10-3 with TRBJ2-2; no clear D. Germline V CDR1 and CDR2: ENHRY, SYGVKD. This CDR3 is built from 19 residues. The V end was cut by 0 bases, the J end by 3 bases, with 20 bases between. This CDR3 reads CAISESGSSVGKDTGELFF. The CDR3 nucleotides read TGTGCCATCAGTGAGTCGGGCTCTAGTGTCGGAAAGGACACCGGGGAGCTGTTTTTT.

The chain is built from TRBV4-2 and TRBJ2-3; 7 positions agree with TRBD2. From germline, CDR1 is LGHNA and CDR2 YNFKEQ. V gave up 1 base and J gave up 5 bases; unmatched junction bases: 9. This CDR3 comprises 16 residues. CDR3 bases: TGTGCCAGCAGCCAAGTCAGGGCGGGAGCTGAAGATACGCAGTATTTT. Amino acid sequence: CASSQVRAGAEDTQYF.

The chain is built from TRBV29-1 and TRBJ1-2; 7 positions match TRBD1. Germline V gene sequence: CDR1 SQVTM, CDR2 ANQGSEA. V shed 0 bases and J 4 bases; nucleotides not matched to a gene: 11. This CDR3 region has 16 residues. The CDR3: CSVEDAVGQTFYGYTF. As DNA, the CDR3 is TGCAGCGTTGAAGATGCGGTGGGACAGACCTTCTATGGCTACACCTTC.

The chain uses TRBV25-1 and TRBJ2-7; TRBD1 is a possible D gene (6 bases). Germline CDR1 is MGHDK and CDR2 is SYGVNS. This CDR3 is 14 amino acids long. V lost 0 bases and J 3 bases, leaving 9 bases between the germline ends. CDR3 region: CASSEYGGGYEQYF. The CDR3 nucleotides read TGTGCCAGCAGTGAATATGGGGGCGGCTACGAGCAGTACTTC.